Presented here are 23 T cell receptor beta chains from one specimen sequenced in a study of CD8+CD57+ T cells in acquired aplastic anemia (dated by TCRdb to 2016 to 2019). The sample was run on an Illumina HiSeq 2000. TCR beta VDJ combination and CDR3 sequence profiling used genomic DNA as the template. The raw public reads went through TCRdb reprocessing: fastp at Q25, MiXCR clone calling, in-frame beta chains kept. Rows with one shared CDR3 protein collapse into an entry with the most common genes and DNA. A total of 200,000 to 300,000 distinct CDR3 sequences appear in this sample, 70% to 85% of them only once. The ten largest clonotypes hold roughly 42% of the sample. Flow cytometry had shown CD8+CD57+ cell expansion in the patients selected for sequencing. Sequencing was carried out using sorted CD4+, CD8+, or CD8+CD57+ T cells (not recorded which) from PBMCs. Receptor source: a human donor with aplastic anemia.

The chain is built from TRBV2 and TRBJ2-7; the D call may be TRBD1 or TRBD2 (6 bases each). Per germline, CDR1 SNHLY and CDR2 FYNNEI. The CDR3 loop spans 14 amino acids. The CDR3 loop is CASGYGSGAGQQYV. The CDR3 DNA follows: TGTGCCAGCGGCTACGGATCGGGGGCCGGGCAGCAGTATGTC.

Details on this clonotype: One end of the junction fails to match germline, which may point to a read error. The gene calls are TRBV7-8 and TRBJ2-3; D possibly matches TRBD1 or TRBD2 (6 bases each). The CDR3 runs 13 residues. CDR1 is SGHVS, CDR2 FQNEAQ, per germline. For the CDR3, the DNA is TGTGCCAGCGGCTACGGGGGCACAGCTACGCAGTATTTT. This sequence encodes CASGYGGTATQYF.

This chain connects TRBV10-3 to TRBJ1-1; 8 bases agree with TRBD1. Germline CDR1 is ENHRY and CDR2 is SYGVKD. The CDR3 is 15 amino acids. V shed 6 bases, J shed 1 base, and the junction held 7 bases outside the gene matches. CDR3 DNA sequence: TGTGCCATCAGGGTGACAGGGGACGGGAACACTGAAGCTTTCTTT. Translating gives CAIRVTGDGNTEAFF.

The V and J genes are TRBV12-3 or TRBV12-4 and TRBJ1-1; tentatively, D is TRBD1 (5 bases). With 11 bases removed from V and 0 bases from J, the gap between germline ends came to 10 bases. CDR3 length: 12 residues. CDR3 bases: TGTGCCGGGCTAGGGGTGAACACTGAAGCTTTCTTT. Translation: CAGLGVNTEAFF.

Points on this clonotype: At one boundary the junction diverges from the germline segment, which might be a read error. This chain uses TRBV7-9 with TRBJ2-5; D perhaps matches TRBD2 (7 bases). The CDR3 is 12 residues long. Germline V gene sequence: CDR1 SEHNR, CDR2 FQNEAQ (reference sequence). CDR3 in DNA: TGTGCCGGCCTTGGGGGGGCGGGGACCCAATGCTTC. Translation: CAGLGGAGTQCF.

This clonotype occurred once. The chain links TRBV7-9 to TRBJ2-1; no clear D. Germline CDR1 and CDR2: SEHNR and FQNEAQ (reference sequence). The length of the CDR3 is 12 residues. The V end lost 5 bases, the J end lost 5 bases, and 7 bases lay between the germline ends. The CDR3: CASSALNNEQFF. The CDR3 coding sequence is TGTGCCAGCAGCGCCCTTAACAATGAGCAGTTCTTC.

The V call is TRBV25-1, the J call TRBJ1-2; a possible D gene is TRBD1 (5 bases). Between the trimmed V and J ends, which lost 6 bases and 5 bases, there was a span of 10 bases. This CDR3 contains 12 residues. The germline gives CDR1 MGHDK, CDR2 SYGVNS. CDR3: CASRAGLYGYTF. The CDR3, as DNA: TGTGCCAGCAGAGCAGGGTTGTATGGCTACACCTTC.

This clonotype was seen repeatedly, ten times or more. A read error is likely, as this CDR3 ends without the conserved phenylalanine or tryptophan. The limits of the CDR3 on the DNA are not certain, so only TCRdb's listed CDR3 is given. This chain joins TRBV7-3 and TRBJ2-3; the table's TRBD1 call for D was not verified on the DNA. The CDR3 comprises 13 residues, both ends counted. The germline V gene has CDR1 SGHTA and CDR2 FQGTGA. The CDR3 loop reads CASSLDRGAPTSS.

This clonotype was counted between two and nine times. The CDR3 sequence: CASSLALEGTALSYEQYV. The DNA for the CDR3 is TGTGCCAGCAGCTTAGCGCTGGAGGGGACAGCCCTTTCCTACGAGCAGTACGTC. The chain has TRBV7-8 and TRBJ2-7; D may be TRBD1 (7 bases). The V and J ends lost 0 bases and 1 base respectively, with 19 bases between them. The CDR3 length is 18 residues. The V gene's germline CDR1 is SGHVS and CDR2 FQNEAQ.

The chain is built from TRBV9 and TRBJ1-2, with TRBD1 as a possible D gene (5 bases). V lost 4 bases to trimming and J lost 9 bases, with 25 bases between them. Germline V lookup: CDR1 SGDLS, CDR2 YYNGEE. This CDR3 spans 16 amino acids. The CDR3 is CASSSRQAGRTDSYTF. CDR3 sequence (DNA): TGTGCCAGCAGCTCGCGGCAAGCGGGACGCACAGATAGCTACACCTTC.

This chain uses TRBV7-6 with TRBJ1-1; D gene uncertain. This CDR3 spans 17 amino acids. The germline V gene encodes CDR1 SGHVS and CDR2 FNYEAQ. V lost 5 bases and J 8 bases, leaving 27 bases between the germline ends. Here the CDR3 reads CASSVEFEGRFYEEAFF. DNA for the CDR3: TGTGCCAGCAGCGTAGAGTTCGAGGGCAGGTTTTACGAGGAAGCTTTCTTT.

The CDR3 here is CASSSIDRGRRGETQYF. The CDR3 coding sequence is TGTGCCAGCAGCTCAATCGACAGGGGGCGCAGGGGAGAGACCCAGTACTTC. The chain carries TRBV11-2 and TRBJ2-5; 10 bases are a match to TRBD1. Germline V CDR1 and CDR2: SGHAT, FQNNGV. The CDR3 runs 17 residues. Trimming took 4 bases from V and 4 from J; bases not matched to a gene: 12.

This chain joins TRBV2 and TRBJ2-1; D may be TRBD2 (6 bases). The CDR3 loop spans 15 amino acids. V was pared by 5 bases and J by 16 bases, with 27 bases between. In germline, CDR1 is SNHLY, CDR2 FYNNEI. The CDR3 region is CASSMVGGTNTEAFF. The CDR3 DNA reads TGTGCCAGCAGTATGGTGGGGGGAACCAACACTGAAGCTTTCTTC.

The V call is TRBV20-1, the J call TRBJ2-1; 9 positions match TRBD2. Unmatched junction bases numbered 9, after V lost 5 bases and J lost 7 bases. CDR3 length: 14 residues. Germline V gives CDR1 DFQATT, CDR2 SNEGSKA (reference sequence). The CDR3 is CSAGWPAGGNEQFF. The CDR3 DNA reads TGCAGTGCTGGCTGGCCCGCGGGGGGGAATGAGCAGTTCTTC.

V and J are TRBV7-2 and TRBJ2-7; tentative D call: TRBD2 (6 bases). Trimming took 0 bases from V and 13 from J, leaving 22 bases between them. The CDR3 has 15 amino acids. The germline gives CDR1 SGHTA, CDR2 FQGNSA. The CDR3 reads CASSLAGGPDNQYYV. CDR3 in DNA: TGTGCCAGCAGCTTAGCGGGAGGTCCCGATAACCAGTATTACGTC.

On this clonotype: Because the CDR3 is missing its conserved closing phenylalanine or tryptophan, this is likely a read error. Because the CDR3's place on the DNA is in doubt, the DNA is left out and the CDR3 is given as listed by TCRdb. V gene TRBV10-1 combines with J gene TRBJ2-5. The germline CDR1 and CDR2 sequences are WNHNN and SYGVQD (reference sequence). The CDR3 spans 8 residues, counting both ends. CDR3: CASSRHTE.

With respect to this clonotype: Since no conserved phenylalanine or tryptophan closes the CDR3, a read error is the likely cause. V usage is TRBV7-9 and J usage is TRBJ1-6; D not resolved. CDR1 and CDR2 from the germline V gene are SEHNR and FQNEAQ (reference sequence). Trimming took off 5 bases at V and 10 bases at J, with 12 bases between the two ends. This CDR3 contains 13 residues. This CDR3 reads CASSAASGSPLHL. Written as DNA, the CDR3 is TGTGCCAGCAGCGCGGCTTCTGGGTCACCCCTCCACTTG.

The rearrangement links TRBV5-1 to TRBJ2-5; perhaps TRBD1 as D (5 bases). The length of the CDR3 is 14 residues. V was clipped by 0 bases and J by 6 bases, with 12 bases between them. The germline V gene encodes CDR1 SGHRS and CDR2 YFSETQ. This CDR3 is CASSLGGRKKTQYF. CDR3 DNA: TGCGCCAGCAGCTTGGGGGGCCGGAAAAAGACCCAGTACTTC.

As regards this clonotype: The junction and the germline gene differ at one end; a read error may be behind it. J is TRBJ2-3 and V is TRBV7-3, with D perhaps TRBD2 (7 bases). The CDR3 runs to 16 residues. CDR1 is SGHTA, CDR2 FQGTGA, per germline. CDR3 protein: CATSLFAGAHTDTQYF. For the CDR3, the DNA is TGTGCCACCAGCCTCTTCGCGGGGGCACACACAGATACGCAGTATTTT.

V and J are TRBV7-3 and TRBJ2-1, with D possibly matching TRBD2 (5 bases). The V and J ends lost 3 bases and 8 bases respectively, with 20 bases between them. This CDR3 has 16 amino acids. Looked up from germline, CDR1 is SGHTA and CDR2 is FQGTGA. CDR3 DNA sequence: TGTGCCAGCAGCTTTCAAGGAGGCGGGTTGGGCGATGAGCAGTTCTTC. This sequence encodes CASSFQGGGLGDEQFF.

Of note for this clonotype: No conserved phenylalanine or tryptophan is present at the end of the CDR3, so a read error is the likely explanation. The DNA is omitted, as the CDR3 cannot be located on it reliably, and the CDR3 follows TCRdb's listing. The chain joins TRBV7-9 to TRBJ2-3; the listed D gene, TRBD1, was not tested against the DNA. Per germline, CDR1 SEHNR and CDR2 FQNEAQ (reference sequence). The length of the CDR3 is 12 amino acids, counting both ends. The CDR3 region is CARSLANLGQQD.

V gene TRBV2 combines with J gene TRBJ2-6, with a tentative D call TRBD2 (6 bases). Germline V gene data show CDR1 as SNHLY and CDR2 as FYNNEI. Trimming removed 8 bases at V and 10 bases at J, with 24 bases between. This CDR3 comprises 16 residues. Written as DNA, the CDR3 is TGTGCCAGCGGGGAAGCGGGTAGCTACGGGGAGAACGTCCTGACTTTC. It translates to CASGEAGSYGENVLTF.

This chain uses TRBV9 with TRBJ1-2; D is unclear. V was shortened by 0 bases and J by 9 bases, with 21 bases between the two germline ends. The CDR3 extends over 16 amino acids. CDR1 and CDR2 (germline): SGDLS, YYNGEE. CDR3 loop: CASSVGAANTEACYTF. CDR3 DNA: TGTGCCAGCAGCGTAGGGGCGGCGAACACTGAAGCTTGCTACACCTTC.